This T cell receptor beta chain stems from a study of monozygotic twins with cystic fibrosis. Findings of the study overall: Co-twins had the most similar V usage for 13 of 16 pairs, J for 8. Median Simpson clonality of approximately 0.0091 suggested naive T cells predominated. No link emerged between shared CDR3 counts and age, concordance or severity. Monozygotic CF twins shared more identical nucleotide clonotypes than unrelated patients.

Trimming pared 5 bases from V and 3 bases from J, leaving 17 bases between. Per the germline V gene, CDR1 is SGHTA and CDR2 is FQGNSA. There are 16 residues in the CDR3. Points on this clone: The antigen remains unidentified.

Method: immunoSEQ multiplex PCR; TCRdb's copy keeps in-frame clones and lacks some. Here the sample spans around 23,000 clones, 85% to 95% being singletons. This receptor was taken from a girl aged 2 to 9 with cystic fibrosis. The chain recombines TRBV7-2 with TRBJ1-5, with no clear D. Sequencing used blood. CDR3 nucleotides: TGTGCCAGCAGCAAGAGTCCTAATACCTCCAATCAGCCCCAGCATTTT. Translation: CASSKSPNTSNQPQHF.